Listed here are 8 T cell receptor beta chains from one sample, sequenced in a study of blood T cell repertoires in COVID-19. The data were produced by immunoSEQ multiplex PCR, yet TCRdb's version contains in-frame clones alone and is incomplete. The table lists 350,000 to 450,000 clones, 83% of them singletons. Sequencing used PBMCs or T cells enriched from blood (not recorded which). The receptors come from a woman aged 45-59 years who had recovered from COVID-19.

The CDR3 bases are TGTGCCAGCAGCCAAGGCCGACAGGGGTATGGCTACACCTTC. Translating gives CASSQGRQGYGYTF. V gene TRBV4-2 combines with J gene TRBJ1-2; 8 nucleotides agree with TRBD1. Germline CDR1 reads LGHNA; CDR2 reads YNFKEQ. CDR3 length: 14 residues. With 1 base clipped from V and 5 bases from J, the junction kept 3 bases outside the gene matches.

In this sample, this clone turned up once. The CDR3 loop is CASSLDDKNYGYTF. Written as DNA, the CDR3 is TGCGCCAGCAGCTTAGATGACAAGAACTATGGCTACACCTTC. This chain uses TRBV5-1 with TRBJ1-2; D call uncertain. V lost 2 bases to trimming and J lost 2 bases, with 10 bases between them. CDR1 and CDR2 (germline): SGHRS, YFSETQ. The CDR3 is 14 amino acids. Full variable domain (rest looked up from reference TRBV5-1 and TRBJ1-2): KAGVTQTPRYLIKTRGQQVTLSCSPISGHRSVSWYQQTPGQGLQFLFEYFSETQRNKGNFPGRFSGRQFSNSRSEMNVSTLELGDSALYLCASSLDDKNYGYTFGSGTRLTVV.

The rearrangement joins TRBV28 to TRBJ1-1; D perhaps matches TRBD1 (6 bases). Per the germline V gene, CDR1 is MDHEN and CDR2 is SYDVKM. Trimming removed 6 bases from V and 6 bases from J, with 17 bases in between. The CDR3 is 14 amino acids. The CDR3, as DNA: TGTGCCAGCAGGCCTGGAGGGGGGGTCCCTGAAGCTTTCTTT. Protein product: CASRPGGGVPEAFF.

J is TRBJ1-1 and V is TRBV14; maybe TRBD1 (6 bases). The CDR3 consists of 14 residues. The ends were cut back, 0 bases at V and 11 bases at J, with 16 bases in the middle. The germline CDR1 and CDR2 sequences are SGHDN and FVKESK. CDR3 DNA: TGTGCCAGCAGCCAAGATCTCCCCGGGGGGCAGGCTTTCTTT. It translates to CASSQDLPGGQAFF.

The chain recombines TRBV29-1 with TRBJ1-4; TRBD1 is a possible D gene (5 bases). This CDR3 has 14 residues. V was pared by 7 bases and J by 7 bases, with 19 bases between. Germline V lookup: CDR1 SQVTM, CDR2 ANQGSEA. The CDR3 reads CSAGLRRSGEKLFF. In nucleotides, the CDR3 is TGCAGCGCGGGACTTAGGCGTAGCGGTGAAAAACTGTTTTTT. Full variable domain (missing parts from reference TRBV29-1 and TRBJ1-4): SAVISQKPSRDICQRGTSLTIQCQVDSQVTMMFWYRQQPGQSLTLIATANQGSEATYESGFVIDKFPISRPNLTFSTLTVSNMSPEDSSIYLCSAGLRRSGEKLFFGSGTQLSVL.

The V and J genes are TRBV5-4 and TRBJ2-3; D gene unclear. The CDR3 length is 14 residues. The germline CDR1 and CDR2 sequences are SGHNT and YYREEE (reference sequence). V was shortened by 0 bases and J by 1 base, with 6 bases between the two germline ends. CDR3 loop: CASSLVTGTDTQYF. In DNA form, the CDR3 reads TGTGCCAGCAGCTTGGTCACAGGCACAGATACGCAGTATTTT.

The chain employs TRBV7-8 and TRBJ1-4; possible D gene TRBD1, 5 bases. Trimming removed 4 bases at V and 0 bases at J, with 9 bases between. Germline CDR1 SGHVS, CDR2 FQNEAQ. CDR3 size: 15 residues. CDR3 loop: CASSSDSATNEKLFF. The CDR3 DNA sequence: TGTGCCAGCAGCTCTGACAGTGCAACTAATGAAAAACTGTTTTTT. Full variable domain (outside the CDR3, taken from reference TRBV7-8 and TRBJ1-4): GAGVSQSPRYKVAKRGQDVALRCDPISGHVSLFWYQQALGQGPEFLTYFQNEAQLDKSGLPSDRFFAERPEGSVSTLKIQRTQQEDSAVYLCASSSDSATNEKLFFGSGTQLSVL.

The rearrangement joins TRBV30 to TRBJ2-7, with 12 bases matching TRBD1. With V trimmed by 2 bases and J by 4 bases, 18 bases remained unmatched. CDR1 is GTSNPN, CDR2 SVGIG, per germline (reference sequence). The CDR3 runs 19 residues. CDR3 loop: CAWSPQGDRGPHRGYEQYF. The CDR3 nucleotides are TGTGCCTGGAGTCCTCAAGGGGACAGGGGGCCTCATAGAGGGTACGAGCAGTACTTC.